These 7 T cell receptor beta chains originate from one sample sequenced in a study of B cell selection in AIRE deficiency. The assay was immunoSEQ multiplex PCR, and TCRdb's table has in-frame clones only and misses some. The table has more than 25,000 clones, nearly 97% seen once. CD4+CD127+ cells were sorted as the conventional CD4 T cells. Sequenced: CD4+CD127+ conventional T cells sorted from PBMCs. All receptors derive from a human donor in good health.

This chain uses TRBV5-4 with TRBJ2-5, with a tentative D call TRBD1 (5 bases). Germline V lookup: CDR1 SGHNT, CDR2 YYREEE (reference sequence). Trimming took off 4 bases at V and 3 bases at J, with 13 bases between the two ends. CDR3 length equals 14 residues. The CDR3 here is CASSLRTREETQYF. CDR3 sequence (DNA): TGTGCCAGCAGCCTACGGACACGGGAAGAGACCCAGTACTTC.

This chain links TRBV5-1 with TRBJ2-3, with 13 bases fitting TRBD2. The CDR3 spans 16 residues. Germline values: CDR1 SGHRS, CDR2 YFSETQ. Losses at the gene ends were 3 bases for V and 0 bases for J; bases not matched to a gene: 1. CDR3 coding DNA: TGCGCCAGCAGCTCGACTAGCGGGGGGAGCACAGATACGCAGTATTTT. Translation gives CASSSTSGGSTDTQYF.

For the CDR3, the DNA is TGTGCCAGCTCAAGGGACAGGGGCGCTGAAGCTTTCTTT. This gives the protein CASSRDRGAEAFF. This chain links TRBV18 with TRBJ1-1, with 10 bases matching TRBD1. The CDR3 spans 13 residues. Germline CDR1 and CDR2: KGHSH and LQKENI. V trimming: 5 bases; J trimming: 6 bases; junction bases outside the gene matches: 3.

The rearrangement links TRBV5-8 to TRBJ2-7, with D perhaps assigned TRBD1 or TRBD2 (6 bases each). This CDR3 comprises 15 residues. Germline CDR1 reads SGHTS; CDR2 reads YDEGEE. V was clipped by 3 bases and J by 0 bases, with 13 bases between them. CDR3 bases: TGTGCCAGCAGCTCCGACAGGCGGGGCTCCTACGAGCAGTACTTC. This translates into CASSSDRRGSYEQYF.

The V call is TRBV5-1, the J call TRBJ2-2; no firm D call. With 0 bases removed from V and 2 bases from J, the gap between germline ends came to 11 bases. CDR1 is SGHRS and CDR2 is YFSETQ in the germline V gene. The CDR3 sequence is 16 residues long. The CDR3 DNA reads as TGCGCCAGCAGCTTGGCCGTTCTGGGTAACACCGGGGAGCTGTTTTTT. It specifies CASSLAVLGNTGELFF.

A single count supports this clone. This rearrangement joins TRBV5-1 to TRBJ1-2, with 7 bases matching TRBD1. In germline, CDR1 is SGHRS, CDR2 YFSETQ. This CDR3 region has 18 residues. V trimming: 1 base; J trimming: 3 bases; junction bases outside the gene matches: 15. The CDR3 DNA follows: TGCGCCAGCAGCTTGATAGGGGGCGCAGGAGTGGAGGACTATGGCTACACCTTC. It translates to CASSLIGGAGVEDYGYTF.

This chain uses TRBV11-3 with TRBJ2-4; 8 bases map to TRBD2. CDR3 length: 14 residues. Germline V gene lookup returns CDR1 SGHNT and CDR2 YENEEA. After removal of 1 base from V and 7 bases from J, the junction contained 3 bases not matched to a gene. CDR3 nucleotides: TGTGCCAGCAGCTTAGGCGGGGGGCGGAACATTCAGTACTTC. It encodes CASSLGGGRNIQYF.